The clone carrying this T cell receptor (beta chain) was detected many times. V lost 0 bases, J lost 3 bases, and 6 bases lay in between. The CDR3 is made up of 15 amino acids. Germline CDR1 is SGHTA and CDR2 is FQGTGA. These data are taken from a study of T cells in Graves' hyperthyroidism and ophthalmopathy. Using RNA transcripts as the source, TCR beta CDR3 regions were amplified. First-round RT-PCR with HTBI primers amplified the TCR CDR3 region. MiXCR, run by TCRdb on the multiplex PCR reads, gives a single entry per CDR3 protein. Among over 250,000 distinct CDR3 sequences listed, around 25% were seen once. Diagnosis relied on clinical symptoms, serum thyroxine and TRAb, thyroid ultrasound and orbital computed tomography.

The sequencing input was blood. This chain joins TRBV7-3 and TRBJ2-6; D may be TRBD1 (5 bases). The sequence came from a man between 40 and 49 years old with Graves' hyperthyroidism that later progressed to Graves' ophthalmopathy. This CDR3 is CASSLTGDGANVLTF. The CDR3 DNA sequence: TGTGCCAGCAGCTTAACAGGGGATGGGGCCAACGTCCTGACTTTC.